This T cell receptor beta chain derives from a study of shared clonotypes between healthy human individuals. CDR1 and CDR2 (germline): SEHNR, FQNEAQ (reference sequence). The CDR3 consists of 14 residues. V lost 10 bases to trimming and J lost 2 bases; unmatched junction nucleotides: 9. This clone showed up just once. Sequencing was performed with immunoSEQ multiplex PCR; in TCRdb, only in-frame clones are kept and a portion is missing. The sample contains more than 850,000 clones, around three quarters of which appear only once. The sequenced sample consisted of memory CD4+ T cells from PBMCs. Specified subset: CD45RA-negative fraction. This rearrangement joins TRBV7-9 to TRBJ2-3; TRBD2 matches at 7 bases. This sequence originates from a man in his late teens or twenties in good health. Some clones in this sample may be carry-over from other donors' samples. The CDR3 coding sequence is TGTGCCATCCGTGAAGCGGGGTCCACAGATACGCAGTATTTT. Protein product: CAIREAGSTDTQYF.